The 8 T cell receptor beta chains given below trace back to one sample, sequenced in a study of cytomegalovirus exposure and HLA in healthy donors. Primers for the PCR totalled 60 Vbeta and 13 Jbeta. Using immunoSEQ multiplex PCR, the repertoire was profiled, and TCRdb retains in-frame clones only, with some absent. Seen here are 55,000 to 80,000 clones, roughly 80% observed once, and the top ten hold just under 7.5%. The sequencing sample was made of PBMCs. Every receptor here comes from a woman in her twenties or thirties in good health and CMV-seropositive.

This clone was seen a single time. The CDR3 DNA follows: TGTGCCAGCAGTCCCCGACAGGGCAGACAGCCCCAGCATTTT. Its protein is CASSPRQGRQPQHF. The chain employs TRBV28 and TRBJ1-5; 7 bases match TRBD1. After removal of 5 bases from V and 7 bases from J, the junction contained 8 bases not matched to a gene. The V gene's germline CDR1 is MDHEN and CDR2 SYDVKM. CDR3 length: 14 amino acids.

This clone was observed at least ten times. The chain employs TRBV7-3 and TRBJ2-3; 9 bases map to TRBD2. Germline CDR1 is SGHTA and CDR2 is FQGTGA. V was pared by 5 bases and J by 7 bases, with 13 bases of the junction left unmatched. The CDR3 is made up of 16 amino acids. As DNA, the CDR3 is TGTGCCAGCAGCCCCCGGGCGGGAGGGAGTCGAAATACGCAGTATTTT. Translated: CASSPRAGGSRNTQYF.

V is TRBV6-6 and J is TRBJ2-7, with TRBD1 matching 7 bases. CDR3 length equals 15 residues. Trimming took 5 bases from V and 3 from J; bases not matched to a gene: 10. The germline V gene encodes CDR1 MNHNY and CDR2 SVGAGI (reference sequence). CDR3 bases: TGTGCCAGCAGTCCGACGGCCAGGGGGAGCTACGAGCAGTACTTC. Protein sequence: CASSPTARGSYEQYF.

This sequence joins TRBV21-1 and TRBJ1-5. TRBV21-1 is designated a pseudogene. The CDR3 loop spans 12 amino acids. The chain's CDR3 is CASRTHGRPQHF. As DNA, the CDR3 is TGTGCCAGCAGGACGCATGGGAGGCCCCAGCATTTT.

The chain carries TRBV5-1 and TRBJ2-3; 9 positions match TRBD2. CDR3 length equals 16 residues. The J segment lost 4 bases and the V segment lost 0 bases, leaving 6 bases of the junction unmatched. Germline CDR1 and CDR2: SGHRS and YFSETQ. CDR3 nucleotides: TGCGCCAGCAGCTTGGATCTAGCGGGAAGGGCAGATACGCAGTATTTT. As protein: CASSLDLAGRADTQYF.

V is TRBV2 and J is TRBJ2-7; D might be TRBD1 (5 bases). The CDR3 runs to 12 residues. Germline assignment: CDR1 SNHLY and CDR2 FYNNEI. The V end lost 6 bases, the J end lost 7 bases, and 13 bases lay between the germline ends. CDR3 residues: CASRQDLGEQYF. The CDR3 nucleotides read TGTGCCAGCAGACAGGATCTGGGGGAGCAGTACTTC.

The gene calls are TRBV28 and TRBJ2-5; D not certain. Per germline, CDR1 MDHEN and CDR2 SYDVKM. The CDR3 covers 14 residues. V was trimmed by 5 bases and J by 4 bases, leaving 14 bases between them. CDR3 residues: CASSPPRSGETQYF. In DNA, the CDR3 is TGTGCCAGCAGTCCCCCCCGGTCGGGAGAGACCCAGTACTTC.

The table lists this clone with a few counts. The V and J genes are TRBV4-3 and TRBJ1-4; tentatively, D is TRBD1 (5 bases). CDR3 length: 17 amino acids. In germline, CDR1 is LGHNA, CDR2 YSLEER. V was pared by 0 bases and J by 0 bases, with 11 bases between. The CDR3 region is CASSQDRPGSTNEKLFF. The CDR3 DNA sequence: TGCGCCAGCAGCCAAGATCGGCCAGGGTCAACTAATGAAAAACTGTTTTTT.